This T cell receptor (beta chain) was profiled in a study of T-cell memory formation after mild COVID-19. Study background: TCR clusters showed largely donor specificity. Study results and caveats: A second wave expanding day 15 to 37 was CD4+-biased; contracting clones were balanced. The authors did not confirm SARS-CoV-2 specificity of second-wave clones peaking day 37.

This clonotype was counted a few times. What it binds is unknown. This CDR3 has 14 residues. CDR1 is SGHRS, CDR2 YFSETQ, per germline. Between the trimmed V and J ends, which lost 0 bases and 5 bases, there was a span of 11 bases. TCRdb re-derived calls from the 5' RACE reads in MiXCR, one entry per CDR3 protein. The data hold fewer than 400,000 distinct CDR3 sequences, with approximately 12% observed a single time. The material sequenced was PBMCs or a T cell subset sorted from them (not recorded which). This receptor was obtained from a man aged 18 to 29 who had mild COVID-19 (a few samples of this study predate the infection). Cell type and time point are not known. The chain uses TRBV5-1 and TRBJ2-5; the D gene is possibly TRBD1 (7 bases). The CDR3 nucleotides read TGCGCCAGCAGCTTGGTCAGGGGGGCGGAGACCCAGTACTTC. Protein: CASSLVRGAETQYF.